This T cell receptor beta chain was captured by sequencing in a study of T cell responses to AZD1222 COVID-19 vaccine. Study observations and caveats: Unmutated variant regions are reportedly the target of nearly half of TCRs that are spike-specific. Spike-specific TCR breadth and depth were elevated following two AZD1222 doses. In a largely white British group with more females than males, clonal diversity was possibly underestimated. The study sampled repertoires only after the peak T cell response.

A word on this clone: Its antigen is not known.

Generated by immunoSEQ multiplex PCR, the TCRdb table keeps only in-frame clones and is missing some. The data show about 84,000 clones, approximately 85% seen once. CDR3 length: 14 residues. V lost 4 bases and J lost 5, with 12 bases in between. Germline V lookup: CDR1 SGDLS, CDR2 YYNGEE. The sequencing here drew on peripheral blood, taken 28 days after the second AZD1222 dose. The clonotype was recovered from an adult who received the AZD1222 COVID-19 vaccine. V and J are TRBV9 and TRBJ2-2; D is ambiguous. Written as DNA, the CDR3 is TGTGCCAGCAGCAGGATATTAGGGACCGGGGAGCTGTTTTTT. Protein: CASSRILGTGELFF.